Listed below are T cell receptor beta chains from one sample, sequenced in a study of blood T cell repertoires in COVID-19. Sequencing was performed with immunoSEQ multiplex PCR; in TCRdb, only in-frame clones are kept and a portion is missing. The sample contains 270,000 or so clones, around nine tenths of which appear only once. Sequencing was done on a sample of PBMCs or T cells enriched from blood (not recorded which). The receptors shown here come from a woman aged 18-30 years who had recovered from COVID-19. The CDR3 runs from the conserved cysteine through the conserved F or W. The D gene is left open where the match is weak. The size entry is marked missing in some rows and otherwise reads once, few, many or a size class.

J gene: TRBJ2-1
V gene: TRBV7-9
D gene: NA
CDR3 length: 15
clone size: NA
CDR3 protein: CASSLDGKKGDEQFF
CDR3 DNA: TGTGCCAGCAGCTTAGACGGGAAAAAAGGCGATGAGCAGTTCTTC

J gene: TRBJ2-7
V gene: TRBV7-8
D gene: NA
CDR3 length: 13
clone size: NA
CDR3 protein: CASSTRLVYEQYF
CDR3 DNA: TGTGCCAGCAGCACCAGACTAGTTTACGAGCAGTACTTC

J gene: TRBJ1-5
V gene: TRBV19
D gene: TRBD1
CDR3 length: 12
clone size: NA
CDR3 protein: CASRTGHQPQHF
CDR3 DNA: TGTGCCAGTAGGACAGGGCACCAGCCCCAGCATTTT

J gene: TRBJ1-1
V gene: TRBV19
D gene: NA
CDR3 length: 14
clone size: NA
CDR3 protein: CASIYSNMNTEAFF
CDR3 DNA: TGTGCCAGTATATACTCTAATATGAACACTGAAGCTTTCTTT

J gene: TRBJ2-3
V gene: TRBV5-1
D gene: TRBD1
CDR3 length: 16
clone size: NA
CDR3 protein: CASSLKGDRASDTQYF
CDR3 DNA: TGCGCCAGCAGCTTGAAGGGGGACAGGGCATCAGATACGCAGTATTTT

J gene: TRBJ2-7
V gene: TRBV5-1
D gene: TRBD2
CDR3 length: 15
clone size: NA
CDR3 protein: CASSLAHGGGYEQYF
CDR3 DNA: TGCGCCAGCAGCTTGGCGCATGGGGGGGGTTACGAGCAGTACTTC

J gene: TRBJ2-7
V gene: TRBV11-3
D gene: NA
CDR3 length: 14
clone size: NA
CDR3 protein: CASSPNRNSYEQYF
CDR3 DNA: TGTGCCAGCAGCCCCAACAGAAATTCCTACGAGCAGTACTTC

J gene: TRBJ2-3
V gene: TRBV3-1/TRBV3-2
D gene: TRBD2
CDR3 length: 16
clone size: NA
CDR3 protein: CASSRSPGLATDTQYF
CDR3 DNA: TGTGCCAGCAGCCGAAGCCCGGGACTAGCTACAGATACGCAGTATTTT

J gene: TRBJ2-7
V gene: TRBV29-1
D gene: TRBD1
CDR3 length: 15
clone size: NA
CDR3 protein: CSVEDGTGINYEQYF
CDR3 DNA: TGCAGCGTTGAAGATGGGACAGGGATTAACTACGAGCAGTACTTC

J gene: TRBJ1-2
V gene: TRBV2
D gene: TRBD1
CDR3 length: 14
clone size: NA
CDR3 protein: CASSQQGTNYGYTF
CDR3 DNA: TGTGCCAGCAGCCAACAGGGGACGAACTATGGCTACACCTTC

J gene: TRBJ2-7
V gene: TRBV5-6
D gene: NA
CDR3 length: 16
clone size: NA
CDR3 protein: CASSPGGLPGIGEQYF
CDR3 DNA: TGTGCCAGCAGCCCGGGCGGACTTCCCGGGATCGGCGAGCAGTACTTC

J gene: TRBJ1-5
V gene: TRBV6-5
D gene: TRBD1
CDR3 length: 14
clone size: few
CDR3 protein: CASKITGDNQPQHF
CDR3 DNA: TGTGCCAGCAAGATAACAGGGGACAATCAGCCCCAGCATTTT

J gene: TRBJ2-7
V gene: TRBV3-1/TRBV3-2
D gene: TRBD2
CDR3 length: 15
clone size: NA
CDR3 protein: CASSQVAGGGYEQYF
CDR3 DNA: TGTGCCAGCAGCCAAGTAGCGGGAGGAGGGTACGAGCAGTACTTC

J gene: TRBJ2-1
V gene: TRBV28
D gene: TRBD1
CDR3 length: 17
clone size: NA
CDR3 protein: CASSLLERTGKYNEQFF
CDR3 DNA: TGTGCCAGCAGTTTACTTGAAAGGACAGGCAAATACAATGAGCAGTTCTTC

J gene: TRBJ2-1
V gene: TRBV28
D gene: TRBD1
CDR3 length: 14
clone size: NA
CDR3 protein: CASRWDSTYNEQFF
CDR3 DNA: TGTGCCAGCCGTTGGGACAGCACCTACAATGAGCAGTTCTTC

J gene: TRBJ1-5
V gene: TRBV6-1
D gene: NA
CDR3 length: 13
clone size: NA
CDR3 protein: CASSEGGDQPQHF
CDR3 DNA: TGTGCCAGCAGTGAAGGGGGAGATCAGCCCCAGCATTTT

J gene: TRBJ2-7
V gene: TRBV19
D gene: TRBD1
CDR3 length: 16
clone size: NA
CDR3 protein: CASSPTQGAKSYEQYF
CDR3 DNA: TGTGCCAGTAGTCCTACACAGGGGGCGAAGTCCTACGAGCAGTACTTC

J gene: TRBJ2-7
V gene: TRBV11-2
D gene: TRBD2
CDR3 length: 15
clone size: NA
CDR3 protein: CASSALAGGRGEQYF
CDR3 DNA: TGTGCCAGCAGCGCTCTAGCGGGGGGGCGGGGCGAGCAGTACTTC

J gene: TRBJ2-7
V gene: TRBV27
D gene: TRBD1
CDR3 length: 15
clone size: few
CDR3 protein: CASTPDRSRSYEQYF
CDR3 DNA: TGTGCCAGCACCCCGGACAGGTCTCGCTCCTACGAGCAGTACTTC

J gene: TRBJ2-3
V gene: TRBV27
D gene: TRBD2
CDR3 length: 15
clone size: once
CDR3 protein: CASSTLAAGDDTQYF
CDR3 DNA: TGTGCCAGCAGCACACTCGCAGCGGGAGACGATACGCAGTATTTT

J gene: TRBJ1-1
V gene: TRBV27
D gene: TRBD1
CDR3 length: 13
clone size: few
CDR3 protein: CATRTGADTEAFF
CDR3 DNA: TGTGCCACAAGGACAGGGGCGGACACTGAAGCTTTCTTT

J gene: TRBJ1-1
V gene: TRBV5-4
D gene: TRBD1
CDR3 length: 15
clone size: NA
CDR3 protein: CASSLEAGGYTEAFF
CDR3 DNA: TGTGCCAGCAGCTTGGAGGCAGGGGGTTACACTGAAGCTTTCTTT

J gene: TRBJ2-2
V gene: TRBV7-7
D gene: TRBD1
CDR3 length: 15
clone size: NA
CDR3 protein: CASSPGQSNTGELFF
CDR3 DNA: TGTGCCAGCAGCCCGGGACAGTCTAACACCGGGGAGCTGTTTTTT

J gene: TRBJ1-2
V gene: TRBV7-8
D gene: NA
CDR3 length: 16
clone size: once
CDR3 protein: CASSKDRDTLSRGYTF
CDR3 DNA: TGTGCCAGCAGCAAAGACCGGGACACACTCAGTCGTGGCTACACCTTC

J gene: TRBJ1-2
V gene: TRBV11-3
D gene: NA
CDR3 length: 15
clone size: NA
CDR3 protein: CASSLESGSSDGYTF
CDR3 DNA: TGTGCCAGCAGCTTAGAATCCGGGAGTTCGGATGGCTACACCTTC

J gene: TRBJ1-5
V gene: TRBV4-1
D gene: NA
CDR3 length: 15
clone size: NA
CDR3 protein: CASSQEWQGNQPQHF
CDR3 DNA: TGCGCCAGCAGCCAAGAATGGCAGGGCAATCAGCCCCAGCATTTT

J gene: TRBJ2-5
V gene: TRBV30
D gene: NA
CDR3 length: 13
clone size: NA
CDR3 protein: CAWSPGGSGTQYF
CDR3 DNA: TGTGCCTGGAGTCCAGGGGGGAGTGGGACCCAGTACTTC

J gene: TRBJ2-3
V gene: TRBV7-3
D gene: NA
CDR3 length: 14
clone size: NA
CDR3 protein: CASSLSGMTDTQYF
CDR3 DNA: TGTGCCAGCAGCTTATCCGGGATGACAGATACGCAGTATTTT

J gene: TRBJ2-1
V gene: TRBV30
D gene: TRBD2
CDR3 length: 15
clone size: NA
CDR3 protein: CAWSGLAGGSYEQFF
CDR3 DNA: TGTGCCTGGAGTGGACTAGCGGGAGGGAGCTATGAGCAGTTCTTC

J gene: TRBJ1-2
V gene: TRBV7-9
D gene: NA
CDR3 length: 13
clone size: NA
CDR3 protein: CASSGDNIYGYTF
CDR3 DNA: TGTGCCAGCAGCGGGGACAACATCTATGGCTACACCTTC